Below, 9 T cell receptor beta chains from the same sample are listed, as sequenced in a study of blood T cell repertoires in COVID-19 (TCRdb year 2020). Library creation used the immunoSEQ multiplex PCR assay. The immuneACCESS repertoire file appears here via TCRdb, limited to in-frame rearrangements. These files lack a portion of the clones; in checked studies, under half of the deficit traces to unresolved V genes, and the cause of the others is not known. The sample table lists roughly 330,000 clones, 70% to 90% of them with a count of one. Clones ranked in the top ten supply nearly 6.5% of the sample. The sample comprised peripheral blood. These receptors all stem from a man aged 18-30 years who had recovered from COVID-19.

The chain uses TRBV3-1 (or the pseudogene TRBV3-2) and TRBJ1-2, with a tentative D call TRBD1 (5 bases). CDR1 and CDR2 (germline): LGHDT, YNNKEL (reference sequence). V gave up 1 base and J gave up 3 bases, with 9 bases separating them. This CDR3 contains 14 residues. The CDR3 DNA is TGTGCCAGCAGCCAAGCGACAGAACACTATGGCTACACCTTC. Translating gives CASSQATEHYGYTF.

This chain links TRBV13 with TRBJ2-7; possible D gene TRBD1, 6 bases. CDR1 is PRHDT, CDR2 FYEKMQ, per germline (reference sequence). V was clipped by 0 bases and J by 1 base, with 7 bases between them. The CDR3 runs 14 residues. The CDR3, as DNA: TGTGCCAGCAGCTTAGGAGGGGGATCCTACGAGCAGTACTTC. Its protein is CASSLGGGSYEQYF.

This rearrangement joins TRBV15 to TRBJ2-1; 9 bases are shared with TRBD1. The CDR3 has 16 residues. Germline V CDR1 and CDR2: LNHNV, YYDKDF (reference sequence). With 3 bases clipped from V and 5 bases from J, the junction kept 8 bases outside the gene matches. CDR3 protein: CATSSWLDRGNNEQFF. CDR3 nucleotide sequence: TGTGCCACCAGCAGCTGGCTGGACAGGGGTAACAATGAGCAGTTCTTC.

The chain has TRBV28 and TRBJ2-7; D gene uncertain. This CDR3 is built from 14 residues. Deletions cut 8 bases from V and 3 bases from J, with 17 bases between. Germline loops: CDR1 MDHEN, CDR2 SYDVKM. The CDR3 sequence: CASGRPASRYEQYF. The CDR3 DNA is TGTGCCAGCGGCCGCCCAGCGTCCCGCTACGAGCAGTACTTC.

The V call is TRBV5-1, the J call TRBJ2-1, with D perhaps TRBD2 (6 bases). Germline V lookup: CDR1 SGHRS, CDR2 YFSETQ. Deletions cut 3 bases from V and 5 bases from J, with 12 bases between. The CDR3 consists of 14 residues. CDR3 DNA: TGCGCCAGCAGCTATGCGGGGAGTCACAATGAGCAGTTCTTC. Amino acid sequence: CASSYAGSHNEQFF.

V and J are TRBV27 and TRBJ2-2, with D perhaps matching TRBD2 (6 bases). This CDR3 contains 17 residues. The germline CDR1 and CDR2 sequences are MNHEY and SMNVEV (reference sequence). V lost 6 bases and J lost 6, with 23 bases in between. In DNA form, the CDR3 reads TGTGCCAGCAGGCCCGATCCTCCGACTAGTTTGTCCGGGGAGCTGTTTTTT. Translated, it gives CASRPDPPTSLSGELFF.

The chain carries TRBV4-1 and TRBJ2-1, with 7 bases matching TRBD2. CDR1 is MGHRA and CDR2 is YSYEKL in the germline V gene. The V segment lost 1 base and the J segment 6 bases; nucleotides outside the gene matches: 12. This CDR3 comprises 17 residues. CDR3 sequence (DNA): TGCGCCAGCAGCCAAGGGCGATTGCGGGAGTGGAGCAATGAGCAGTTCTTC. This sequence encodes CASSQGRLREWSNEQFF.

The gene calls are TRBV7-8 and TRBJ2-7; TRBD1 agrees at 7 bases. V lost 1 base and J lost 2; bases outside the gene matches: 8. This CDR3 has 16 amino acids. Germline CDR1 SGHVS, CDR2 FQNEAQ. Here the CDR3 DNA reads TGTGCCAGCAGCTTAGGGTCCGGGACAGCCACCTACGAGCAGTACTTC. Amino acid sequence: CASSLGSGTATYEQYF.

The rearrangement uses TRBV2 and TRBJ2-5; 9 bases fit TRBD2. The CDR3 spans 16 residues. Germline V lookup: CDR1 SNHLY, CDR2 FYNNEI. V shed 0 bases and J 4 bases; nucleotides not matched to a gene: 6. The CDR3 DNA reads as TGTGCCAGCAGTGAAGCAACTCTAGCGGGATTAGAGACCCAGTACTTC. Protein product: CASSEATLAGLETQYF.